The clone carrying this T cell receptor beta chain was counted at least ten times. Its target is unknown. Amplified TCR beta CDR3 regions came from RNA transcripts. The TCR CDR3 first-round RT-PCR relied on the HTBI primer set. TCRdb recomputed calls from the multiplex PCR reads with MiXCR, one row per CDR3 protein. The sample includes about 260,000 distinct CDR3 sequences, less than 30% of them seen just once. Germline trimming cut 5 bases from V and 1 base from J; bases unmatched to any gene: 5. Germline lookup yields CDR1 MDHEN and CDR2 SYDVKM. The CDR3 runs 15 residues. The sample comes from a study of T cells in Graves' hyperthyroidism and ophthalmopathy. Points from the study as a whole: Ophthalmopathy and stable hyperthyroidism were separated by a 13 V-J model.

This TCR came from a middle-aged man with Graves' hyperthyroidism that later progressed to Graves' ophthalmopathy. Sequencing was carried out using blood. The rearrangement joins TRBV28 to TRBJ1-2; 9 nucleotides align to TRBD1. CDR3 nucleotides: TGTGCCAGCAGTAACAACAGGGGGCGTAACTATGGCTACACCTTC. Amino acids: CASSNNRGRNYGYTF.